The next 15 T cell receptor beta chains were all read from a single sample in a study of early T cells in non-severe SARS-CoV-2 infection. TCRdb reprocessed the 5' RACE reads with MiXCR, giving one entry per CDR3 protein. The sample carries 50,000 or so distinct CDR3 sequences, over 5% recorded once. The specimen sequenced was whole blood. These receptors were taken from an adult who was a healthcare worker with PCR-confirmed SARS-CoV-2 infection or an uninfected control (not recorded which).

This clonotype was observed many times. This sequence joins TRBV19 and TRBJ2-5; TRBD2 agrees at 10 bases. The CDR3 totals 16 residues. Germline-derived CDR1 and CDR2 are LNHDA and SQIVND (reference sequence). V lost 5 bases, J lost 2 bases, and 8 bases stayed unmatched. The CDR3 bases are TGTGCCAGTAGTCCCGGACTAGCGGCGATGCAAGAGACCCAGTACTTC. This encodes CASSPGLAAMQETQYF. The full variable domain, with the rest looked up from reference TRBV19 and TRBJ2-5, is DGGITQSPKYLFRKEGQNVTLSCEQNLNHDAMYWYRQDPGQGLRLIYYSQIVNDFQKGDIAEGYSVSREKKESFPLTVTSAQKNPTAFYLCASSPGLAAMQETQYFGPGTRLLVL.

This clonotype turned up a few times. The chain links TRBV29-1 to TRBJ1-1; D possibly corresponds to TRBD1 (6 bases). Germline CDR1 SQVTM, CDR2 ANQGSEA. This CDR3 is built from 11 residues. Trimming left V 7 bases short and J 3 bases short, with 9 bases between. The DNA of the CDR3 is TGCAGCGGACAGGTGGACACTGAAGCTTTCTTT. Translated, it gives CSGQVDTEAFF.

This clonotype was observed at least ten times. CDR3 nucleotides: TGCAGCGTTGGTCGGGGTACTAATGAAAAACTGTTTTTT. Translating it yields CSVGRGTNEKLFF. The chain joins TRBV29-1 to TRBJ1-4; unclear D gene. V lost 4 bases and J lost 2, with 8 bases in between. From germline, CDR1 is SQVTM and CDR2 ANQGSEA. The CDR3 runs to 13 residues.

This clonotype was observed a few times. The chain combines TRBV27 with TRBJ1-2; D gene ambiguous. Per the germline V gene, CDR1 is MNHEY and CDR2 is SMNVEV (reference sequence). Trimming cost V 1 base and J 5 bases, with 20 bases left between them. The CDR3 spans 17 residues. The CDR3 sequence is CASSLFAAQVDRYGYTF. The CDR3 nucleotides read TGTGCCAGCAGTTTATTCGCGGCCCAAGTAGATCGGTATGGCTACACCTTC.

This clonotype appeared many times. The chain joins TRBV12-3 or TRBV12-4 to TRBJ2-7; D call uncertain. Trimming pared 5 bases from V and 7 bases from J, leaving 9 bases between. The CDR3 contains 11 residues. CDR3 in amino acids: CASSTLEEQYF. Written as DNA, the CDR3 is TGTGCCAGCAGTACCCTCGAGGAGCAGTACTTC.

This clonotype came up many times. DNA of the CDR3: TGCAGTGCTAGAGTAGGGACAGGGAACGGCTACACCTTC. Translation: CSARVGTGNGYTF. The chain uses TRBV20-1 and TRBJ1-2, with 9 positions matching TRBD1. Germline V CDR1 and CDR2: DFQATT, SNEGSKA (reference sequence). Trimming removed 1 base from V and 8 bases from J; junction bases left unmatched: 5. The CDR3 contains 13 residues.

The V and J genes are TRBV29-1 and TRBJ2-1; 9 bases fit TRBD2. Germline V lookup: CDR1 SQVTM, CDR2 ANQGSEA. The CDR3 spans 17 residues. V gave up 0 bases and J gave up 7 bases; unmatched junction bases: 13. CDR3 amino acids: CSVEDLFVGSGGNEQFF. CDR3 bases: TGCAGCGTTGAAGATCTATTTGTGGGTAGCGGGGGAAATGAGCAGTTCTTC.

J is TRBJ2-3 and V is TRBV10-2; D ambiguous. Between the trimmed V and J ends, which lost 6 bases and 0 bases, there was a span of 7 bases. The germline CDR1 and CDR2 sequences are WSHSY and SAAADI. The CDR3 has 13 amino acids. The CDR3 DNA reads TGCGCCAGCAGGTCGGCTAGCACAGATACGCAGTATTTT. Translating it yields CASRSASTDTQYF.

There are many counts of this clonotype. The chain links TRBV6-5 to TRBJ1-1, with TRBD1 matching over 7 bases. Trimming at V came to 6 bases and at J to 1 base, leaving 5 bases not matched to a gene. This CDR3 has 14 residues. Germline V gene lookup returns CDR1 MNHEY and CDR2 SVGAGI. The CDR3 DNA reads TGTGCCAGCAGGGCCGGGACAGCGAACACTGAAGCTTTCTTT. It translates to CASRAGTANTEAFF.

The table lists this clonotype with many counts. This sequence joins TRBV6-5 and TRBJ2-7; 7 bases are shared with TRBD2. Trimming removed 7 bases from V and 4 bases from J; junction bases left unmatched: 10. The CDR3 has 14 amino acids. From germline, CDR1 is MNHEY and CDR2 SVGAGI. CDR3 DNA: TGTGCCAGCACCCAGACTCCCGGGGGGTACGAGCAGTACTTC. It codes for CASTQTPGGYEQYF.

This clonotype has more than one count but fewer than ten. The V call is TRBV7-2, the J call TRBJ2-1; TRBD2 aligns across 12 bases. Germline V gene data show CDR1 as SGHTA and CDR2 as FQGNSA. J was trimmed by 4 bases and V by 6 bases; bases with no gene match: 4. The CDR3 is 15 residues long. This chain's CDR3 is CASRSGLAGYNEQFF. CDR3 DNA sequence: TGTGCCAGCAGATCCGGACTAGCGGGATACAATGAGCAGTTCTTC.

The V and J genes are TRBV18 and TRBJ1-5, with D tentatively TRBD1 (6 bases). V gave up 8 bases and J gave up 1 base, with 12 bases separating them. CDR1 and CDR2 (germline): KGHSH, LQKENI. The CDR3 covers 14 residues. The DNA of the CDR3 is TGTGCCAGCCCGGGGACACCGAGCAATCAGCCCCAGCATTTT. Protein product: CASPGTPSNQPQHF.

This clonotype was recorded many times. This sequence joins TRBV10-3 and TRBJ2-1; maybe TRBD1 (6 bases). The CDR3 length is 16 residues. Trimming stripped 0 bases from V and 4 bases from J, with 13 bases between. Germline V gene lookup returns CDR1 ENHRY and CDR2 SYGVKD. The CDR3 spells CAISESRQGPYNEQFF. In DNA form, the CDR3 reads TGTGCCATCAGTGAGTCGAGGCAGGGGCCATACAATGAGCAGTTCTTC.

This clonotype occurred many times. V gene TRBV20-1 combines with J gene TRBJ2-3, with a weak D call TRBD1 (6 bases). The CDR3 consists of 14 residues. Germline values: CDR1 DFQATT, CDR2 SNEGSKA (reference sequence). The germline V and J ends were trimmed by 6 bases and 6 bases, with 19 bases remaining between them. The CDR3 spells CSALTGTQGDTQYF. The CDR3, as DNA: TGCAGTGCCCTCACAGGCACTCAGGGGGATACGCAGTATTTT.

This clonotype was detected ten times or more. The chain has TRBV7-2 and TRBJ2-1, with TRBD1 matching 8 bases. Germline V lookup: CDR1 SGHTA, CDR2 FQGNSA. Losses at the gene ends were 2 bases for V and 5 bases for J; bases not matched to a gene: 5. The CDR3 consists of 15 residues. CDR3 protein: CASSLLQGAHNEQFF. The CDR3 DNA follows: TGTGCCAGCAGCTTACTTCAGGGGGCGCACAATGAGCAGTTCTTC.